This T cell receptor (beta chain) derives from a study of early T cells in non-severe SARS-CoV-2 infection. Across the study: Bulk RNA taken from unsorted whole blood was sequenced, leaving chains unpaired.

The CDR3 is made up of 15 amino acids. The germline CDR1 and CDR2 sequences are MNHEY and SMNVEV (reference sequence). V was clipped by 9 bases and J by 7 bases; unmatched bases: 10. The TCR library protocol was used to attach unique molecular identifiers. These identifiers were attached to individual cDNA molecules. TCRdb re-called the 5' RACE reads through MiXCR, storing one row per CDR3 protein. The sample shows about 35,000 distinct CDR3 sequences, roughly 7.9% of them seen only once. Study results and caveats: Clonotype matching in VDJdb favored anti-spike CD8 responses and did not capture private and CD4 specificities.

This clonotype has a handful of counts. The target antigen is unknown. The sample consisted of whole blood, taken at baseline. The TCR was taken from an adult who was a healthcare worker with PCR-confirmed SARS-CoV-2 infection or an uninfected control (not recorded which). The chain employs TRBV27 and TRBJ1-4; 11 nucleotides agree with TRBD1. The CDR3 coding sequence is TGTGCCAGTCGGGACAGGGGGGCGAGAGGTGAAAAACTGTTTTTT. Protein product: CASRDRGARGEKLFF.